Included here is one T cell receptor beta chain sequence, with context. No antigen is known for it. The repertoire was sequenced with immunoSEQ multiplex PCR; TCRdb's copy has only in-frame clones and lacks some. The sample contains about 100,000 clones, over 90% of which appear only once. The data were taken from a study of T cell responses to AZD1222 COVID-19 vaccine. Across the whole study: Second-dose schedules of about 4 or about 12 weeks were combined.

Study conclusions and caveats: The study identified only six AZD1222 recipients as seropositive at baseline. Targeting of unmutated variant regions was reportedly seen in nearly half of spike-specific TCRs.

CDR1 SGHRS and CDR2 YFSETQ come from the germline V gene. The V and J ends lost 0 bases and 4 bases respectively, with 22 bases between them. The CDR3 spans 18 residues. This TCR was recovered from an adult in good health. The specimen was peripheral blood, collected on day 0 of AZD1222 vaccination. V is TRBV5-1 and J is TRBJ1-1, with a possible D match to TRBD1 (5 bases). CDR3 protein: CASSLDLGREGTTTEAFF. Here the CDR3 DNA reads TGCGCCAGCAGCTTGGATCTTGGCAGGGAGGGAACGACCACTGAAGCTTTCTTT.